Each of the 8 T cell receptor beta chains below was sequenced from the same sample in a study of cytomegalovirus exposure and HLA in healthy donors. The study ran its PCR with 60 Vbeta and 13 Jbeta primers. Measured with immunoSEQ multiplex PCR; TCRdb has only the in-frame clones, and not every one. This sample has around 190,000 clones, with about 80% found just once. Sequencing was done on a sample of PBMCs. Receptor source: a woman younger than 45 in good health and CMV-seropositive.

The J gene is TRBJ1-5, the V gene TRBV19; 9 bases map to TRBD1. The CDR3 is 19 amino acids. Trimming removed 5 bases from V and 0 bases from J; junction bases left unmatched: 14. CDR1 LNHDA and CDR2 SQIVND come from the germline V gene (reference sequence). CDR3 residues: CASSLRGDRASYSNQPQHF. The CDR3 region has the DNA TGTGCCAGTAGTCTCCGAGGGGACAGGGCCAGCTATAGCAATCAGCCCCAGCATTTT.

This sequence joins TRBV2 and TRBJ1-5, with TRBD1 as a possible D gene (6 bases). This CDR3 is built from 13 residues. V shed 5 bases and J shed 6 bases, with 11 bases lying between them. Looked up from germline, CDR1 is SNHLY and CDR2 is FYNNEI. This CDR3 is CASSSDSRQPQHF. In DNA, the CDR3 is TGTGCCAGCAGTTCGGACAGCCGTCAGCCCCAGCATTTT. Drawing the rest from reference TRBV2 and TRBJ1-5, the complete variable domain is EPEVTQTPSHQVTQMGQEVILRCVPISNHLYFYWYRQILGQKVEFLVSFYNNEISEKSEIFDDQFSVERPDGSNFTLKIRSTKLEDSAMYFCASSSDSRQPQHFGDGTRLSIL.

This sequence joins TRBV30 and TRBJ2-5; 9 nucleotides agree with TRBD2. Germline CDR1 reads GTSNPN; CDR2 reads SVGIG (reference sequence). V lost 1 base to trimming and J lost 5 bases; unmatched junction nucleotides: 8. The CDR3 spans 15 residues. CDR3 loop: CAWSGQAGGAETQYF. The CDR3 DNA follows: TGTGCCTGGAGTGGGCAGGCGGGGGGGGCGGAGACCCAGTACTTC.

The chain is built from TRBV29-1 and TRBJ1-2; D might be TRBD1 (6 bases). V was clipped by 5 bases and J by 7 bases, with 11 bases between them. CDR3 length: 11 amino acids. Germline values: CDR1 SQVTM, CDR2 ANQGSEA. CDR3 residues: CSVRGGSGYTF. The CDR3 DNA reads TGCAGCGTTCGCGGGGGCTCTGGCTACACCTTC.

The rearrangement uses TRBV6-5 and TRBJ2-7; the match to TRBD2 covers 8 bases. The germline V gene has CDR1 MNHEY and CDR2 SVGAGI. The CDR3 covers 12 residues. With V trimmed by 6 bases and J by 6 bases, 4 bases remained unmatched. CDR3: CASRGTSREQYF. CDR3 DNA sequence: TGTGCCAGCAGGGGGACTAGTCGCGAGCAGTACTTC.

The CDR3: CASGQQGTYEQYF. CDR3 DNA sequence: TGTGCTAGTGGCCAACAGGGAACCTACGAGCAGTACTTC. The rearrangement uses TRBV12-5 and TRBJ2-7; TRBD1 is a possible D gene (6 bases). This CDR3 region has 13 residues. Trimming cost V 6 bases and J 2 bases, with 11 bases left between them. Per the germline V gene, CDR1 is LGHNT and CDR2 is FRNRAP. The complete variable domain, with remaining parts taken from reference TRBV12-5 and TRBJ2-7, reads DARVTQTPRHKVTEMGQEVTMRCQPILGHNTVFWYRQTMMQGLELLAYFRNRAPLDDSGMPKDRFSAEMPDATLATLKIQPSEPRDSAVYFCASGQQGTYEQYFGPGTRLTVT.

This clone showed up just a few times. The chain is built from TRBV7-9 and TRBJ1-1; 9 nucleotides line up with TRBD1. Germline values: CDR1 SEHNR, CDR2 FQNEAQ (reference sequence). The CDR3 totals 15 residues. V lost 3 bases and J lost 4; bases outside the gene matches: 6. CDR3 nucleotide sequence: TGTGCCAGCAGCTTCCACAGGGGGCAGGGCACTGAAGCTTTCTTT. It yields the protein CASSFHRGQGTEAFF.

This clone was picked up a small number of times. V and J are TRBV11-2 and TRBJ1-6; D gene unclear. Germline CDR1 is SGHAT and CDR2 is FQNNGV. V was cut by 1 base and J by 12 bases, with 7 bases left in between. The CDR3 is made up of 12 amino acids. The CDR3 protein is CASSLGTGPLHF. The CDR3 DNA sequence: TGTGCCAGCAGCTTAGGAACGGGACCCCTCCACTTT.